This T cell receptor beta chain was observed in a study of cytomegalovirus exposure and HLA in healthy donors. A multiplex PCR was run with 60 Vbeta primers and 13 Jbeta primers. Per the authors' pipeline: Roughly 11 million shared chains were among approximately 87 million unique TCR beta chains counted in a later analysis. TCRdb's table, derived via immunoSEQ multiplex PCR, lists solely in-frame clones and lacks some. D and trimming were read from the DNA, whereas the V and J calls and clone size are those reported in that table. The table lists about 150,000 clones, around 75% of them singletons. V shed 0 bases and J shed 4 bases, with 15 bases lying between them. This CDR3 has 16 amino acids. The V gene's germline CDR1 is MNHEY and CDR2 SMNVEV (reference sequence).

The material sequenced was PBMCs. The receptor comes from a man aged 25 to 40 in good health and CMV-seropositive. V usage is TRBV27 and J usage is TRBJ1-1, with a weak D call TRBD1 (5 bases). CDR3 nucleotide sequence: TGTGCCAGCAGTTTATCGGTGGGCAGGGCGGTCACTGAAGCTTTCTTT. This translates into CASSLSVGRAVTEAFF.